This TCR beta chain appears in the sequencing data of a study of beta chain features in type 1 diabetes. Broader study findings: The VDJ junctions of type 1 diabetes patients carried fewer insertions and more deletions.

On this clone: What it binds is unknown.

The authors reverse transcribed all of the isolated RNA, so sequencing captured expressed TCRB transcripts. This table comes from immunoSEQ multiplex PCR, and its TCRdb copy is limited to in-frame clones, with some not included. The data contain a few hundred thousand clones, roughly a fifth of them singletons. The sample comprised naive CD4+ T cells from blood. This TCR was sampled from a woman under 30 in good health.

CDR3 protein: CASSLSGANVLTF. CDR3 nucleotides: TGTGCCAGCAGCCTTTCTGGGGCCAACGTCCTGACTTTC. This chain joins TRBV2 and TRBJ2-6; D unclear. The CDR3 consists of 13 residues. Germline CDR1 and CDR2: SNHLY and FYNNEI. V shed 6 bases and J shed 1 base, with 4 bases lying between them.